Shown below are 11 T cell receptor beta chains from a single sample sequenced in a study of blood T cells in healthy people across ages. Alongside a J-beta primer mix, a sample-barcoded 5' primer served in a second PCR lasting 7 to 11 cycles. Via MiXCR, TCRdb re-called the 5' RACE reads, giving one row per CDR3 protein. The sample has hundreds of thousands of distinct CDR3 sequences, roughly 25% seen once; the top ten hold more than 8.5%. The same sample was also used in a study of T cells of mothers and their children.

Input material: blood. The receptors stem from a boy aged 5-17 years in good health.

The CDR3 sequence is CASSYDTNTEAFF. The CDR3 DNA is TGCGCCAGCAGCTATGACACGAACACTGAAGCTTTCTTT. This chain joins TRBV4-3 and TRBJ1-1; unclear D gene. V was trimmed by 5 bases and J by 1 base, leaving 8 bases between them. Germline-derived CDR1 and CDR2 are LGHNA and YSLEER. The CDR3 runs to 13 residues.

V is TRBV3-1 and J is TRBJ2-7; TRBD2 agrees at 9 bases. CDR1 and CDR2 (germline): LGHDT, YNNKEL (reference sequence). This CDR3 is built from 14 residues. The V and J ends lost 2 bases and 2 bases, in that order; junction bases with no gene match: 1. The CDR3 nucleotides read TGTGCCAGCAGCCAATGGACTAGCGCCTACGAGCAGTACTTC. This encodes CASSQWTSAYEQYF.

This rearrangement joins TRBV6-2 or TRBV6-3 to TRBJ2-7; tentatively, D is TRBD2 (6 bases). Matching the DNA end better, TRBJ2-5 makes the J call doubtful. This CDR3 region has 14 residues. The germline CDR1 and CDR2 sequences are MNHEY and SVGEGT. The DNA for the CDR3 is TGTGCCATCGGAAATGGACTAAATGGAGAGACCCAGTACTTC. Protein: CAIGNGLNGETQYF.

The chain uses TRBV7-8 and TRBJ2-1; 10 bases fit TRBD2. The V and J ends lost 5 bases and 11 bases, in that order; junction bases with no gene match: 12. Germline V CDR1 and CDR2: SGHVS, FQNEAQ. This CDR3 has 15 amino acids. In DNA form, the CDR3 reads TGTGCCAGCAGCCTCAAGCGGGAGGGGGATTGGAAGCAGTTCTTC. Its translation: CASSLKREGDWKQFF.

CDR3 region: CASSLSSGRGETQYF. The CDR3 nucleotides are TGTGCCAGCAGTTTATCCAGCGGGAGAGGAGAGACCCAGTACTTC. The chain combines TRBV12-3 or TRBV12-4 with TRBJ2-5; 8 bases agree with TRBD2. The CDR3 spans 15 residues. V dropped 2 bases and J dropped 4; count of bases not matched to a gene: 6.

DNA for the CDR3: TGTGCCAGCAGTTTAGCGAGCCCAGCTGGTCAAGAGACCCAGTACTTC. This translates into CASSLASPAGQETQYF. The chain employs TRBV12-3 or TRBV12-4 and TRBJ2-5, with D hard to call. The CDR3 spans 16 residues. V lost 0 bases and J 2 bases, leaving 13 bases between the germline ends.

This chain joins TRBV12-3 or TRBV12-4 and TRBJ1-1, with D possibly TRBD1 on 6 matching bases. The CDR3 consists of 14 residues. Trimming removed 6 bases from V and 2 bases from J, with 13 bases in between. The CDR3 coding sequence is TGTGCCAGCAGGCCCAGGGGTAATAACACTGAAGCTTTCTTT. Its protein is CASRPRGNNTEAFF.

The chain has TRBV24-1 and TRBJ1-2, with 10 nucleotides matching TRBD1. This CDR3 is built from 14 residues. Trimming at V came to 3 bases and at J to 6 bases, leaving 3 bases not matched to a gene. Germline CDR1 reads KGHDR; CDR2 reads SFDVKD. Written as DNA, the CDR3 is TGTGCCACCAGTGATGGGGACAGGGGCCATGGCTACACCTTC. Translation gives CATSDGDRGHGYTF.

This clonotype was counted at least ten times. V is TRBV7-9 and J is TRBJ1-1; TRBD1 agrees at 8 bases. J was trimmed by 3 bases and V by 4 bases; bases with no gene match: 1. Germline V CDR1 and CDR2: SEHNR, FQNEAQ (reference sequence). CDR3 length: 13 residues. This chain's CDR3 is CASSYRGDTEAFF. In nucleotides, the CDR3 is TGTGCCAGCAGCTACAGGGGGGACACTGAAGCTTTCTTT.

In its sample, this clonotype was seen a few times. This rearrangement joins TRBV27 to TRBJ2-7, with 7 bases that match TRBD1. Unmatched junction bases numbered 7, after V lost 5 bases and J lost 3 bases. This CDR3 is 14 amino acids long. Germline V gene sequence: CDR1 MNHEY, CDR2 SMNVEV (reference sequence). CDR3 in amino acids: CASSLYRGYYEQYF. For the CDR3, the DNA is TGTGCCAGCAGTCTTTACAGGGGATACTACGAGCAGTACTTC.

The V gene is TRBV7-9, the J gene TRBJ1-4; 7 nucleotides match TRBD1. CDR3 size: 16 residues. Germline CDR1 SEHNR, CDR2 FQNEAQ (reference sequence). V lost 3 bases, J lost 0 bases, and 4 bases stayed unmatched. The CDR3 is CASSLTGKATNEKLFF. In nucleotides, the CDR3 is TGTGCCAGCAGCTTGACAGGGAAGGCAACTAATGAAAAACTGTTTTTT.